Below are 27 T cell receptor beta chains sequenced from a single sample in a study of CD4 T cells in relation to SARS-CoV-2 and coronaviruses (TCRdb year 2021). Library preparation was by the immunoSEQ multiplex PCR assay. Held by TCRdb, this immuneACCESS table contains in-frame sequences only and omits some clones. Under half of the omission traces to an unresolved V gene where checked; the cause of the rest is unknown. In this sample the table shows 20,000 to 25,000 clones, 60% to 80% of which occur a single time. The top ten clonotypes cover about 16% of the sample. These receptors have no known antigen. CD4+ T cells from unexposed donors were collected before the COVID-19 pandemic (2011-2018). The EasySep CD4+ T cell isolation kit was used to isolate CD4+ T cells once the cultures had run for approximately ten days. Sequencing was performed on CD4+ T cells from PBMCs, cultured in vitro. These receptors came from a human donor in good health.

V usage is TRBV7-2 and J usage is TRBJ2-7; tentatively, D is TRBD1 (6 bases). Between the trimmed V and J ends, which lost 2 bases and 2 bases, there was a span of 16 bases. The CDR3 length is 16 residues. CDR1 and CDR2 (germline): SGHTA, FQGNSA. CDR3 DNA: TGTGCCAGCAGCTTAACCGGGACACAGACCGCCTACGAGCAGTACTTC. As protein: CASSLTGTQTAYEQYF.

With regard to this clone: The junction does not match germline at one end; this may be a read error. The chain uses TRBV7-9 and TRBJ2-5, with 10 bases aligning to TRBD2. The CDR3 sequence is 13 residues long. Germline V gene lookup returns CDR1 SEHNR and CDR2 FQNEAQ (reference sequence). CDR3 amino acids: CASSLRLAGPPDF. The CDR3 nucleotides read TGTGCCAGCAGCTTAAGACTAGCGGGCCCCCCGGACTTC.

The CDR3 DNA reads as TGTGCCAGCAGTTACTCAGGGGGCACCGGGGAGCTGTTTTTT. This encodes CASSYSGGTGELFF. The genes are TRBV6-5 and TRBJ2-2; D possibly corresponds to TRBD1 (6 bases). The CDR3 loop spans 14 amino acids. V was shortened by 0 bases and J by 4 bases, with 6 bases between the two germline ends. From germline, CDR1 is MNHEY and CDR2 SVGAGI.

The chain combines TRBV14 with TRBJ2-5; D is unclear. The germline CDR1 and CDR2 sequences are SGHDN and FVKESK. The V end lost 1 base, the J end lost 5 bases, and 5 bases lay between the germline ends. This CDR3 contains 12 residues. The CDR3 protein is CASSQGRETQYF. DNA for the CDR3: TGTGCCAGCAGCCAAGGTCGGGAGACCCAGTACTTC.

This chain connects TRBV3-1 (or the pseudogene TRBV3-2) to TRBJ2-3, with a tentative D call TRBD2 (6 bases). The germline V gene has CDR1 LGHDT and CDR2 YNNKEL (reference sequence). The V gene lost 4 bases and the J gene lost 5 bases, with 22 bases spanning the gap. The CDR3 covers 17 residues. CDR3 region: CASSLTAGGGIGDTQYF. CDR3 coding DNA: TGTGCCAGCAGCCTTACCGCCGGAGGAGGGATTGGAGATACGCAGTATTTT.

The V and J genes are TRBV3-1 (or the pseudogene TRBV3-2) and TRBJ2-5, with 9 bases fitting TRBD2. The V gene's germline CDR1 is LGHDT and CDR2 YNNKEL (reference sequence). CDR3 length: 16 residues. Unmatched junction bases numbered 5, after V lost 2 bases and J lost 1 base. This CDR3 is CASSQSSGNPQETQYF. CDR3 nucleotides: TGTGCCAGCAGCCAATCTAGCGGGAACCCCCAAGAGACCCAGTACTTC.

V and J are TRBV3-1 (or the pseudogene TRBV3-2) and TRBJ2-4, with TRBD1 matching 7 bases. J lost 8 bases, V lost 4 bases, and 2 bases had no gene match. The germline V gene encodes CDR1 LGHDT and CDR2 YNNKEL (reference sequence). This CDR3 is 12 amino acids long. CDR3 in amino acids: CASSLQGHIQYF. The DNA for the CDR3 is TGTGCCAGCAGCCTACAGGGGCACATTCAGTACTTC.

The J gene is TRBJ2-5, the V gene TRBV30, with 14 bases that match TRBD2. Germline CDR1 and CDR2: GTSNPN and SVGIG (reference sequence). V dropped 1 base and J dropped 5; count of bases not matched to a gene: 12. The CDR3 runs 18 residues. The CDR3 here is CAWSGSSGTSGRGETQYF. In DNA form, the CDR3 reads TGTGCCTGGAGTGGATCCTCCGGGACTAGCGGGAGAGGGGAGACCCAGTACTTC.

This chain links TRBV4-2 with TRBJ1-5, with 7 bases aligning to TRBD1. V shed 1 base and J 2 bases; nucleotides not matched to a gene: 2. CDR3 length: 15 residues. Germline V lookup: CDR1 LGHNA, CDR2 YNFKEQ. The CDR3 sequence is CASSQAGTGNQPQHF. The CDR3 DNA sequence: TGTGCCAGCAGCCAAGCCGGGACAGGCAATCAGCCCCAGCATTTT.

The chain is built from TRBV4-2 and TRBJ2-3, with D maybe TRBD2 (5 bases). Germline assignment: CDR1 LGHNA and CDR2 YNFKEQ. This CDR3 has 13 residues. V was shortened by 1 base and J by 5 bases, with 7 bases between the two germline ends. CDR3 in amino acids: CASSQGTQDTQYF. CDR3 DNA: TGTGCCAGCAGCCAAGGGACTCAAGATACGCAGTATTTT.

The gene calls are TRBV14 and TRBJ2-4; the D is unclear. Trimming shortened V by 0 bases and J by 8 bases, and 17 bases separated the two germline ends. Germline CDR1 is SGHDN and CDR2 is FVKESK. The CDR3 is 16 amino acids. The DNA for the CDR3 is TGTGCCAGCAGCCAAGAGGAATTTGGGGATTGGGACATTCAGTACTTC. Translation gives CASSQEEFGDWDIQYF.

There are a few counts of this clone. The chain uses TRBV18 and TRBJ1-6; 9 positions agree with TRBD1. Germline V gene lookup returns CDR1 KGHSH and CDR2 LQKENI. The CDR3 loop spans 14 amino acids. Trimming at V came to 6 bases and at J to 10 bases, leaving 7 bases not matched to a gene. CDR3 region: CASSGGQGESPLHF. The DNA of the CDR3 is TGTGCCAGCTCCGGGGGACAGGGAGAGTCACCCCTCCACTTT.

The rearrangement uses TRBV18 and TRBJ2-7; D unclear. Per the germline V gene, CDR1 is KGHSH and CDR2 is LQKENI. The CDR3 runs 13 residues. The ends were cut back, 3 bases at V and 2 bases at J, with 8 bases in the middle. As DNA, the CDR3 is TGTGCCAGCTCACCGGGTAACACCTACGAGCAGTACTTC. Residues: CASSPGNTYEQYF.

This clone came up a few times. This sequence joins TRBV12-5 and TRBJ1-2, with D unresolved. Between the trimmed V and J ends, which lost 5 bases and 4 bases, there was a span of 8 bases. Germline V CDR1 and CDR2: LGHNT, FRNRAP. This CDR3 has 12 amino acids. The CDR3, as DNA: TGTGCTAGTGGTACCTCAACCTATGGCTACACCTTC. Its translation is CASGTSTYGYTF.

The V gene is TRBV18, the J gene TRBJ2-2, with 8 bases fitting TRBD2. V shed 0 bases, J shed 3 bases, and the junction held 6 bases outside the gene matches. Germline V lookup: CDR1 KGHSH, CDR2 LQKENI. This CDR3 is 17 amino acids long. CDR3 sequence reads: CASSPPGAGVDTGELFF. The CDR3 DNA follows: TGTGCCAGCTCACCACCGGGAGCGGGAGTGGACACCGGGGAGCTGTTTTTT.

The chain links TRBV7-2 to TRBJ2-7; TRBD2 might be the D (6 bases). The CDR3 has 14 amino acids. CDR1 is SGHTA and CDR2 is FQGNSA in the germline V gene. V lost 3 bases and J 9 bases, leaving 18 bases between the germline ends. In DNA form, the CDR3 reads TGTGCCAGCAGCTTTAAGGGAGGCGCTACGGGGCAGTACTTC. Its protein product is CASSFKGGATGQYF.

In its sample, this clone was seen a few times. The chain uses TRBV5-6 and TRBJ2-3; D is tentatively TRBD1 or TRBD2 (5 bases each). The CDR3 extends over 16 amino acids. CDR1 and CDR2 from the germline V gene are SGHDT and YYEEEE. Trimming stripped 0 bases from V and 1 base from J, with 12 bases between. The CDR3 DNA reads as TGTGCCAGCAGCTTGGCCGGGGCACGAGGCACAGATACGCAGTATTTT. Translated, it gives CASSLAGARGTDTQYF.

V and J are TRBV19 and TRBJ1-5; no clear D. V gave up 1 base and J gave up 1 base, with 14 bases separating them. This CDR3 is 17 amino acids long. Germline V gene data show CDR1 as LNHDA and CDR2 as SQIVND (reference sequence). The CDR3 coding sequence is TGTGCCAGTAGTATAGGGGCCGAAACCGTAAGCAATCAGCCCCAGCATTTT. Amino acids: CASSIGAETVSNQPQHF.

CDR3: CASSQELSPAHGELFF. The CDR3 DNA follows: TGTGCCAGCAGCCAAGAATTGTCACCCGCTCACGGGGAGCTGTTTTTT. This chain links TRBV3-1 (or the pseudogene TRBV3-2) with TRBJ2-2; D gene unclear. The V gene lost 0 bases and the J gene lost 7 bases, with 15 bases spanning the gap. The CDR3 has 16 residues. From germline, CDR1 is LGHDT and CDR2 YNNKEL (reference sequence).

The table lists this clone with a count of one. This chain links TRBV12-3 or TRBV12-4 with TRBJ2-5, with D unclear. The ends were cut back, 3 bases at V and 4 bases at J, with 9 bases in the middle. CDR3 length: 13 residues. The CDR3 sequence is CASSFNDAETQYF. For the CDR3, the DNA is TGTGCCAGCAGTTTTAACGATGCAGAGACCCAGTACTTC.

The chain combines TRBV24-1 with TRBJ2-3; 8 bases match TRBD1. The CDR3 loop spans 16 amino acids. The germline V gene has CDR1 KGHDR and CDR2 SFDVKD. V lost 4 bases and J lost 0; bases outside the gene matches: 5. The CDR3 protein is CATSDDRGVSTDTQYF. In DNA form, the CDR3 reads TGTGCCACCAGTGACGACAGGGGCGTTAGCACAGATACGCAGTATTTT.

V usage is TRBV30 and J usage is TRBJ2-3; D may match TRBD1 or TRBD2 (6 bases each). The CDR3 has 15 amino acids. The V gene's germline CDR1 is GTSNPN and CDR2 SVGIG (reference sequence). V was pared by 3 bases and J by 4 bases, with 17 bases between. The CDR3 spells CAWRRGVGVSDTQYF. The CDR3 nucleotides read TGTGCCTGGAGGAGGGGGGTTGGGGTTTCAGATACGCAGTATTTT.

This CDR3 reads CATSDGDRAQETQYF. For the CDR3, the DNA is TGTGCCACCAGTGACGGGGACAGGGCCCAAGAGACCCAGTACTTC. The chain uses TRBV24-1 and TRBJ2-5; 9 nucleotides agree with TRBD1. The V gene end was trimmed by 4 bases and the J gene end by 1 base; junction bases not matched to a gene: 3. The CDR3 loop spans 15 amino acids. The germline V gene has CDR1 KGHDR and CDR2 SFDVKD.

The chain joins TRBV19 to TRBJ2-1, with 15 bases that match TRBD2. Germline CDR1 LNHDA, CDR2 SQIVND (reference sequence). The junction had 7 bases not matched to a gene; V was cut back by 4 bases and J by 3 bases. This CDR3 is built from 18 residues. Here the CDR3 reads CASSNTRGLAGGYNEQFF. The CDR3 DNA is TGTGCCAGTAGTAACACCCGGGGACTAGCGGGAGGCTACAATGAGCAGTTCTTC.

This sequence joins TRBV9 and TRBJ2-3, with D hard to call. The V end lost 1 base, the J end lost 7 bases, and 7 bases lay between the germline ends. Per the germline V gene, CDR1 is SGDLS and CDR2 is YYNGEE. The CDR3 runs 12 residues. CDR3 DNA sequence: TGTGCCAGCAGCGTAAACGAGTATACGCAGTATTTT. Translation gives CASSVNEYTQYF.

This clone was seen a few times. The CDR3 sequence: CASRIDTSNSPLHF. The CDR3 nucleotides are TGTGCCAGCAGGATAGACACAAGTAATTCACCCCTCCACTTT. This sequence joins TRBV11-2 and TRBJ1-6; D is uncertain. CDR3 length equals 14 residues. The germline V gene has CDR1 SGHAT and CDR2 FQNNGV. With 6 bases removed from V and 6 bases from J, the gap between germline ends came to 12 bases.

The V and J genes are TRBV11-1 and TRBJ2-3; D remains ambiguous. CDR3 length: 16 residues. Trimming left V 2 bases short and J 2 bases short, with 14 bases between. CDR1 and CDR2 (germline): SGHAT, FQDESV (reference sequence). CDR3 amino acids: CASSLSTELSTDTQYF. The CDR3 DNA is TGTGCCAGCAGCTTATCGACTGAGTTGTCCACAGATACGCAGTATTTT.